This TCR beta chain was sequenced for a study of OX40 agonist ivuxolimab in advanced cancers. Study-level background: Recorded diagnoses for dose-escalation patients were hepatocellular carcinoma, melanoma, renal cell or head and neck cancer.

Only in-frame clones appear in the TCRdb table, and some are missing; sequencing was by immunoSEQ multiplex PCR. The data hold some 65,000 clones, with 87% observed a single time. V gave up 2 bases and J gave up 2 bases; unmatched junction bases: 4. The CDR3 is 16 amino acids. CDR1 and CDR2 (germline): SGHTA, FQGNSA. The TCR comes from an adult with an advanced solid tumor such as melanoma, head and neck, liver or kidney cancer. The chain couples TRBV7-2 to TRBJ2-1, with 9 bases lining up with TRBD1. This material consisted of CD4+ or CD8+ T cells sorted from blood, taken in a trial of the OX40 agonist ivuxolimab. In DNA form, the CDR3 reads TGTGCCAGCAGCTTACGGGACAGGGAGGCCTACAATGAGCAGTTCTTC. It codes for CASSLRDREAYNEQFF.